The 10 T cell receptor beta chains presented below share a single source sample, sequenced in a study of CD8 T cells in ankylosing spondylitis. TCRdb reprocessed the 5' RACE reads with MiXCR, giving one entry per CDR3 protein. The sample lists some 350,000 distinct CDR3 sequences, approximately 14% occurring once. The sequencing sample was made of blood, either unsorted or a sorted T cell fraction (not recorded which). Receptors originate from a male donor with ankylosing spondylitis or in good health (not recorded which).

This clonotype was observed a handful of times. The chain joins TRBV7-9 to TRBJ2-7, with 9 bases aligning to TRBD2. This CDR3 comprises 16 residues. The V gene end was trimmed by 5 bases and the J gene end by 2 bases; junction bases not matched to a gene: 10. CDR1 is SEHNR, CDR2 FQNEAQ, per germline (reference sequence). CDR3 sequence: CASSDPSSGNPYEQYF. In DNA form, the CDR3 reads TGTGCCAGCAGCGATCCTTCTAGCGGGAACCCCTACGAGCAGTACTTC.

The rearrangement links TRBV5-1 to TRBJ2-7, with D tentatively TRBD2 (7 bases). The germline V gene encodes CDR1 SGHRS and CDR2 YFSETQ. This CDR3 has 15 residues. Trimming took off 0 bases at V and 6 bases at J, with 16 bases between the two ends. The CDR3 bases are TGCGCCAGCAGCTTGGCCAGGGGACTAATAAGCGAGCAGTACTTC. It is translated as CASSLARGLISEQYF.

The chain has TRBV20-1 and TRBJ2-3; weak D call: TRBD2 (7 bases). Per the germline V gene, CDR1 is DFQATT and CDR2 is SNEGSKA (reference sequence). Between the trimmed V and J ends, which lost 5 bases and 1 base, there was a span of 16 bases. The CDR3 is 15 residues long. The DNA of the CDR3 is TGCAGTGCTTGCTTGGGGGCGGGAGGCACAGATACGCAGTATTTT. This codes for CSACLGAGGTDTQYF.

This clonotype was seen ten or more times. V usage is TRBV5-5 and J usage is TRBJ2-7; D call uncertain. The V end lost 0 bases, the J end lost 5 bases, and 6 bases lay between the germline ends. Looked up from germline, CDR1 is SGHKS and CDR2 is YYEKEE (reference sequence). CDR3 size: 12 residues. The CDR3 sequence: CASSLVLHEQYF. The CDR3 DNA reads TGTGCCAGCAGCTTGGTTCTCCACGAGCAGTACTTC.

CDR3 in DNA: TGTGCCAGCAGCGAGACAGCTAGCACAGATACGCAGTATTTT. Translation: CASSETASTDTQYF. The rearrangement uses TRBV6-4 and TRBJ2-3, with D perhaps TRBD1 (5 bases). This CDR3 has 14 amino acids. Trimming removed 6 bases at V and 0 bases at J, with 10 bases between. Germline-derived CDR1 and CDR2 are MRHNA and SNTAGT.

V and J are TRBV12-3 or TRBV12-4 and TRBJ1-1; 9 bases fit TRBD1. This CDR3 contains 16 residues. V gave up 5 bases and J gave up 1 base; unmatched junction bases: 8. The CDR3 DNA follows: TGTGCCAGCAGTCATACAGGGGGCCGGGGGAACACTGAAGCTTTCTTT. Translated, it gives CASSHTGGRGNTEAFF.

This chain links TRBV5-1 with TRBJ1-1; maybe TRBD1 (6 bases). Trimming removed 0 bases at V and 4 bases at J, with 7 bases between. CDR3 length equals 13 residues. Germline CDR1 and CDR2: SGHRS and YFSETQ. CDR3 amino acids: CASSLGTATEAFF. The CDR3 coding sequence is TGCGCCAGCAGCTTGGGGACAGCCACTGAAGCTTTCTTT.

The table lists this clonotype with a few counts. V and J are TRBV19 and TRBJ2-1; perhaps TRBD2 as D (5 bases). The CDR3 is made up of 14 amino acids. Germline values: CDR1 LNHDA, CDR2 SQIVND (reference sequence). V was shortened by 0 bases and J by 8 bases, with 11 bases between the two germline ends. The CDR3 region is CASSIDATRDEQFF. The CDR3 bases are TGTGCCAGTAGTATAGATGCCACTAGGGATGAGCAGTTCTTC.

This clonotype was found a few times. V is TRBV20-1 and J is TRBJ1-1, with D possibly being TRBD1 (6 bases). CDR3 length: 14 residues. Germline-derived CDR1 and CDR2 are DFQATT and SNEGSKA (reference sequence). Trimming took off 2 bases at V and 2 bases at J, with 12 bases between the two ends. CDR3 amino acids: CSARRTGPNTEAFF. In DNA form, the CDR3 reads TGCAGTGCTAGAAGAACAGGGCCTAACACTGAAGCTTTCTTT.

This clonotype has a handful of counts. The CDR3 sequence is CASSQMTGKGSPLHF. The CDR3 DNA sequence: TGTGCCAGCAGCCAAATGACAGGGAAAGGGTCACCCCTCCACTTT. The chain couples TRBV9 to TRBJ1-6; 7 bases line up with TRBD1. V lost 4 bases to trimming and J lost 10 bases; unmatched junction nucleotides: 11. The germline V gene encodes CDR1 SGDLS and CDR2 YYNGEE. The length of the CDR3 is 15 residues.